A selection of T cell receptor beta chains follows, all from one sample in a study of blood T cell repertoires in COVID-19. The method was immunoSEQ multiplex PCR; TCRdb's version includes in-frame clones alone and lacks a portion of them. The sample holds approximately 58,000 clones, 75% to 95% seen once. The sequenced sample consisted of peripheral blood. The receptors shown here come from an elderly woman with active COVID-19. Each CDR3 is given with its conserved first and last residue. Each record gives: J gene, clone size, D gene, V gene, CDR3 protein, CDR3 DNA. D genes are given only for firm matches. Only part of the rows carry a size: once, few, many, or a class if the clone is expanded.

J gene: TRBJ1-6
clone size: NA
D gene: NA
V gene: TRBV30
CDR3 protein: CAWSETDNSPLHF
CDR3 DNA: TGTGCCTGGAGTGAGACAGATAATTCACCCCTCCACTTT

J gene: TRBJ1-1
clone size: NA
D gene: NA
V gene: TRBV5-1
CDR3 protein: CASSLVAGKKGTEAFF
CDR3 DNA: TGCGCCAGCAGCTTGGTGGCAGGGAAAAAAGGTACTGAAGCTTTCTTT

J gene: TRBJ1-3
clone size: NA
D gene: NA
V gene: TRBV28
CDR3 protein: CASSSRVEGNTIYF
CDR3 DNA: TGTGCCAGCAGTTCTCGGGTGGAGGGAAACACCATATATTTT

J gene: TRBJ2-5
clone size: NA
D gene: NA
V gene: TRBV7-6
CDR3 protein: CASSKGLKGQTQETQYF
CDR3 DNA: TGTGCCAGCAGCAAAGGACTAAAGGGACAGACGCAAGAGACCCAGTACTTC

J gene: TRBJ2-1
clone size: NA
D gene: NA
V gene: TRBV12-5
CDR3 protein: CASGLGLSSYNEQFF
CDR3 DNA: TGTGCTAGTGGTTTGGGACTAAGCTCCTACAATGAGCAGTTCTTC

J gene: TRBJ1-2
clone size: NA
D gene: NA
V gene: TRBV9
CDR3 protein: CASSVGGNYGYTF
CDR3 DNA: TGTGCCAGCAGCGTAGGAGGGAACTATGGCTACACCTTC

J gene: TRBJ1-3
clone size: NA
D gene: NA
V gene: TRBV7-8
CDR3 protein: CASSFPGLGNTIYF
CDR3 DNA: TGTGCCAGCAGCTTCCCAGGCCTGGGAAACACCATATATTTT

J gene: TRBJ2-1
clone size: once
D gene: TRBD1
V gene: TRBV9
CDR3 protein: CASSVGQGAYNEQFF
CDR3 DNA: TGTGCCAGCAGCGTAGGTCAGGGGGCCTACAATGAGCAGTTCTTC

J gene: TRBJ1-4
clone size: NA
D gene: TRBD1
V gene: TRBV30
CDR3 protein: CAWSVRLAGGLFF
CDR3 DNA: TGTGCCTGGAGTGTCAGGTTGGCAGGGGGTCTGTTTTTT

J gene: TRBJ1-6
clone size: NA
D gene: NA
V gene: TRBV6-4
CDR3 protein: CASSESDSPLHF
CDR3 DNA: TGTGCCAGCAGTGAGTCGGATTCACCCCTCCACTTT

J gene: TRBJ2-2
clone size: NA
D gene: TRBD2
V gene: TRBV10-3
CDR3 protein: CAIGPGLAGGAGELFF
CDR3 DNA: TGTGCCATCGGACCGGGACTAGCGGGGGGGGCCGGGGAGCTGTTCTTT

J gene: TRBJ1-6
clone size: NA
D gene: NA
V gene: TRBV6-1
CDR3 protein: CASSEGGGPNSPLHF
CDR3 DNA: TGTGCCAGCAGTGAAGGAGGGGGTCCTAATTCACCCCTCCACTTT

J gene: TRBJ1-2
clone size: NA
D gene: NA
V gene: TRBV5-1
CDR3 protein: CASSLVGRESGYTF
CDR3 DNA: TGCGCCAGCAGCTTGGTGGGCAGGGAATCTGGCTACACCTTC

J gene: TRBJ1-5
clone size: NA
D gene: NA
V gene: TRBV6-6
CDR3 protein: CASSYPEENQPQHF
CDR3 DNA: TGTGCCAGCAGTTACCCAGAGGAGAATCAGCCCCAGCATTTT

J gene: TRBJ2-1
clone size: once
D gene: TRBD2
V gene: TRBV7-9
CDR3 protein: CASREGGESYNEQFF
CDR3 DNA: TGTGCCAGCCGGGAGGGTGGGGAGAGTTACAATGAGCAGTTCTTC

J gene: TRBJ1-1
clone size: NA
D gene: NA
V gene: TRBV4-1
CDR3 protein: CASSQEMVAGYEAFF
CDR3 DNA: TGCGCCAGCAGCCAAGAAATGGTCGCGGGATATGAAGCTTTCTTT

J gene: TRBJ1-3
clone size: NA
D gene: NA
V gene: TRBV4-2
CDR3 protein: CASSQDGQFGNTIYF
CDR3 DNA: TGTGCCAGCAGCCAAGATGGACAATTCGGAAACACCATATATTTT

J gene: TRBJ2-2
clone size: NA
D gene: TRBD2
V gene: TRBV6-2/TRBV6-3
CDR3 protein: CASSYQLAGGTNTGELFF
CDR3 DNA: TGTGCCAGCAGTTACCAACTAGCGGGGGGAACGAACACCGGGGAGCTGTTTTTT

J gene: TRBJ2-5
clone size: NA
D gene: TRBD2
V gene: TRBV2
CDR3 protein: CASSIAPLAGGSRGRETQYF
CDR3 DNA: TGTGCCAGCAGCATAGCACCACTAGCGGGAGGGTCGAGGGGAAGGGAGACCCAGTACTTC

J gene: TRBJ1-1
clone size: NA
D gene: NA
V gene: TRBV4-2
CDR3 protein: CASSQDWQAEAFF
CDR3 DNA: TGTGCCAGCAGCCAAGATTGGCAGGCTGAAGCTTTCTTT

J gene: TRBJ2-2
clone size: few
D gene: TRBD2
V gene: TRBV4-1
CDR3 protein: CASSHAQGSGRASGELFF
CDR3 DNA: TGCGCCAGCAGCCACGCTCAAGGGAGCGGGAGGGCTTCCGGGGAGCTGTTTTTT

J gene: TRBJ2-5
clone size: NA
D gene: TRBD1
V gene: TRBV5-1
CDR3 protein: CASSWRTGGRSETQYF
CDR3 DNA: TGCGCCAGCAGCTGGCGGACAGGGGGTAGGAGTGAGACCCAGTACTTC

J gene: TRBJ1-5
clone size: NA
D gene: NA
V gene: TRBV28
CDR3 protein: CASVGTPSNQPQHF
CDR3 DNA: TGTGCCAGCGTCGGGACTCCGTCCAATCAGCCCCAGCATTTT

J gene: TRBJ1-1
clone size: NA
D gene: NA
V gene: TRBV23-1
CDR3 protein: CASRVVGGTNTEAFF
CDR3 DNA: TGCGCCAGCAGAGTGGTAGGGGGAACGAACACTGAAGCTTTCTTT

J gene: TRBJ2-5
clone size: NA
D gene: TRBD2
V gene: TRBV7-2
CDR3 protein: CASSLGGGRSTQYF
CDR3 DNA: TGTGCCAGCAGCTTGGGCGGGGGGCGGTCGACCCAGTACTTC

J gene: TRBJ1-5
clone size: few
D gene: NA
V gene: TRBV15
CDR3 protein: CATSRRGYNQPQHF
CDR3 DNA: TGTGCCACCAGCAGAAGGGGGTACAATCAGCCCCAGCATTTT

J gene: TRBJ2-5
clone size: few
D gene: TRBD1
V gene: TRBV6-5
CDR3 protein: CASGRDSSQETQYF
CDR3 DNA: TGTGCCAGCGGACGGGACAGCTCACAAGAGACCCAGTACTTC

J gene: TRBJ1-5
clone size: NA
D gene: NA
V gene: TRBV19
CDR3 protein: CASSRTQGLGNQPQHF
CDR3 DNA: TGTGCCAGTAGTCGAACTCAGGGGCTTGGCAATCAGCCCCAGCATTTT

J gene: TRBJ2-7
clone size: NA
D gene: NA
V gene: TRBV5-1
CDR3 protein: CASSLDPHYEQYF
CDR3 DNA: TGCGCCAGCAGCTTGGATCCCCACTACGAGCAGTACTTC

J gene: TRBJ2-1
clone size: NA
D gene: TRBD2
V gene: TRBV10-1
CDR3 protein: CASSKSGGAHNEQFF
CDR3 DNA: TGCGCCAGCAGCAAAAGCGGGGGGGCACACAATGAGCAGTTCTTC

J gene: TRBJ2-1
clone size: NA
D gene: TRBD2
V gene: TRBV3-1/TRBV3-2
CDR3 protein: CASTPSGGNEQFF
CDR3 DNA: TGTGCCAGCACCCCGTCGGGGGGGAATGAGCAGTTCTTC

J gene: TRBJ2-3
clone size: NA
D gene: NA
V gene: TRBV29-1
CDR3 protein: CSVESRASDTQYF
CDR3 DNA: TGCAGCGTTGAGTCCAGGGCTTCAGATACGCAGTATTTT

J gene: TRBJ1-3
clone size: NA
D gene: NA
V gene: TRBV7-2
CDR3 protein: CASSTSGNTIYF
CDR3 DNA: TGTGCCAGCAGCACGAGTGGAAACACCATATATTTT

J gene: TRBJ1-5
clone size: NA
D gene: NA
V gene: TRBV20-1
CDR3 protein: CSASPGTGNQPQHF
CDR3 DNA: TGCAGTGCTAGTCCGGGTACGGGCAATCAGCCCCAGCATTTT

J gene: TRBJ2-5
clone size: NA
D gene: TRBD2
V gene: TRBV10-3
CDR3 protein: CAISETGLAGTKETQYF
CDR3 DNA: TGTGCCATCAGTGAGACGGGACTAGCGGGGACAAAAGAGACCCAGTACTTC

J gene: TRBJ2-5
clone size: NA
D gene: NA
V gene: TRBV15
CDR3 protein: CATSRDSPISVQETQYF
CDR3 DNA: TGTGCCACCAGCAGGGACTCCCCAATTTCTGTCCAAGAGACCCAGTACTTC

J gene: TRBJ2-2
clone size: NA
D gene: TRBD2
V gene: TRBV28
CDR3 protein: CASSYNLAGGDSGELFF
CDR3 DNA: TGTGCCAGCAGTTACAACCTAGCGGGAGGAGATTCCGGGGAGCTGTTTTTT

J gene: TRBJ1-2
clone size: NA
D gene: NA
V gene: TRBV6-5
CDR3 protein: CASTTGPNGYTF
CDR3 DNA: TGTGCCAGCACCACAGGGCCTAATGGCTACACCTTC

J gene: TRBJ2-7
clone size: NA
D gene: TRBD1
V gene: TRBV5-8
CDR3 protein: CASSLGQGSTYEQYF
CDR3 DNA: TGTGCCAGCAGCTTGGGACAGGGAAGTACCTACGAGCAGTACTTC

J gene: TRBJ2-5
clone size: once
D gene: TRBD1
V gene: TRBV7-2
CDR3 protein: CASSFKEDRETQYF
CDR3 DNA: TGTGCCAGCAGCTTTAAGGAGGACAGGGAGACCCAGTACTTC

J gene: TRBJ2-3
clone size: NA
D gene: NA
V gene: TRBV2
CDR3 protein: CASSELPGQGTDTQYF
CDR3 DNA: TGTGCCAGCAGTGAGCTACCGGGACAAGGGACAGATACGCAGTATTTT

J gene: TRBJ2-1
clone size: once
D gene: TRBD2
V gene: TRBV15
CDR3 protein: CATSRGSLAGVYHEQFF
CDR3 DNA: TGTGCCACCAGCAGAGGCTCACTAGCGGGGGTTTACCATGAGCAGTTCTTC

J gene: TRBJ2-3
clone size: NA
D gene: TRBD1
V gene: TRBV5-1
CDR3 protein: CASGGQYTDTQYF
CDR3 DNA: TGCGCCAGCGGGGGACAGTACACAGATACGCAGTATTTT